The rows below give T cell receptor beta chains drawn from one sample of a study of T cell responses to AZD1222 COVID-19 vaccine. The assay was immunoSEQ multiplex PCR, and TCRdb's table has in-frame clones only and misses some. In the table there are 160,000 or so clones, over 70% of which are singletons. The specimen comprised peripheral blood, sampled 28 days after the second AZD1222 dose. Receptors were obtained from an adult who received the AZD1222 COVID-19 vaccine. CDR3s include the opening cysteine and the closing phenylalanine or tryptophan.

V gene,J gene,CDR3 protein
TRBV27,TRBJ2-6,CASSPGQGGSGANVLTF
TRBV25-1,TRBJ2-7,CASSDTNSYEQYF
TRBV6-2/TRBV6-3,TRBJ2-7,CASSRQSYEQYF
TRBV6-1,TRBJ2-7,CASSKELDRERYEQYF
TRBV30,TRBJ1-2,CAWSDGSANYGYTF
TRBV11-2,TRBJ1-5,CASSYGTQNQPQHF
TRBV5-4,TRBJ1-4,CASSSWGPQGGKDNEKLFF
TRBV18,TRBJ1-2,CASSPGTGFDYGYTF
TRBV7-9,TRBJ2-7,CASSLAGGPYEQYF
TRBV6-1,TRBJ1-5,CASSEAGGDNQPQHF
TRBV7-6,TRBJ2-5,CASSLGTSGRAPETQYF
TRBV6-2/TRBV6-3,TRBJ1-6,CASSYLIGQGANSPLHF
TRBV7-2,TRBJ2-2,CASSFRRESTGELFF
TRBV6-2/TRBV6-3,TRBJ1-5,CASSWHLSNQPQHF
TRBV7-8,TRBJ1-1,CASSSALWGTEAFF
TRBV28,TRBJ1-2,CASSGVGVSYGYTF
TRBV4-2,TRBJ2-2,CASSHERTDGPGELFF
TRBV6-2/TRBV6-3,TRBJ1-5,CASSRTGEGNQPQHF
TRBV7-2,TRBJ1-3,CASSLGSWSGNTIYF
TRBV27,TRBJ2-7,CASSVQGTYEQYF
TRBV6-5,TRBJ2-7,CASSLQGYEQYF
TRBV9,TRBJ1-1,CASSPRLGSEAFF
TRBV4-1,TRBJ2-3,CASSQAASSTDTQYF